The subject of this entry is one T cell receptor beta chain. The CDR3 spans 14 residues. Looked up from germline, CDR1 is SGDLS and CDR2 is YYNGEE. V lost 2 bases, J lost 2 bases, and 2 bases stayed unmatched. These data originate in a study of OX40 agonist ivuxolimab in advanced cancers. Assay: immunoSEQ multiplex PCR; the TCRdb copy retains only in-frame clones and omits some. The table records tens of thousands of clones, 80% to 90% of them present only once. Sample: CD4+ or CD8+ T cells sorted from blood, taken in a trial of the OX40 agonist ivuxolimab. The TCR was taken from an adult with an advanced solid tumor such as melanoma, head and neck, liver or kidney cancer. The chain links TRBV9 to TRBJ1-2; TRBD1 agrees at 8 bases. CDR3 DNA: TGTGCCAGCAGCGTCTCAGGGGGCAACTATGGCTACACCTTC. It specifies CASSVSGGNYGYTF.